What follows is one TCR beta chain and its context. Measured with immunoSEQ multiplex PCR; TCRdb has only the in-frame clones, and not every one. The table shows 110,000 or so clones, with around 90% occurring only once. This sample was taken from a study of blood T cell repertoires in COVID-19. For the study at large: There were acute and convalescent COVID-19 samples, and they came from the United States, Italy and Spain.

This CDR3 comprises 18 residues. Germline V CDR1 and CDR2: LNHDA, SQIVND (reference sequence). After removal of 4 bases from V and 0 bases from J, the junction contained 8 bases not matched to a gene. The sequenced sample was peripheral blood. The gene calls are TRBV19 and TRBJ2-1; TRBD1 agrees at 11 bases. This TCR derives from a human donor in a cohort sampled during active COVID-19. The CDR3 sequence is CASSSGDRGGFSYNEQFF. The CDR3 DNA follows: TGTGCCAGTAGTAGTGGGGACAGGGGGGGATTCTCCTACAATGAGCAGTTCTTC.